The rows below give T cell receptor beta chains drawn from one sample of a study of early T cells in non-severe SARS-CoV-2 infection. TCRdb re-analysed the 5' RACE reads in MiXCR, keeping a single row per CDR3 protein. The sample lists more than 85,000 distinct CDR3 sequences, roughly 12% occurring once. Specimen: whole blood, collected at baseline. The source is an adult who was a healthcare worker with PCR-confirmed SARS-CoV-2 infection or an uninfected control (not recorded which). CDR3s include the opening cysteine and the closing phenylalanine or tryptophan. The order of the fields is clone size, J gene, D gene, V gene, CDR3 DNA, CDR3 protein. D genes are given only for firm matches. A row's size may be missing; if present it is once, few, many or a size class.

few | TRBJ2-3 | TRBD2 | TRBV12-3/TRBV12-4 | TGTGCCAGCAGACTAAGACTAGCGGTAACAGATACGCAGTATTTT | CASRLRLAVTDTQYF
few | TRBJ1-1 | . | TRBV28 | TGTGCCAGCAGTTTATTCGGGAGTAAAGCTTTCTTT | CASSLFGSKAFF
. | TRBJ1-2 | TRBD1 | TRBV2 | TGTGCCAGCAGCCTAGACAGGGGGCGATATGGCTACACCTTC | CASSLDRGRYGYTF
few | TRBJ1-6 | . | TRBV28 | TGTGCCAGCAGCCGACCAGGGTCTTCACCCCTCCACTTT | CASSRPGSSPLHF
few | TRBJ1-4 | . | TRBV29-1 | TGCAGCGTCGGACCGACGAATGAAAAACTGTTTTTT | CSVGPTNEKLFF
. | TRBJ1-5 | . | TRBV7-8 | TGTGCCAGCAGCTTAGGTACAACCAGCAATCAGCCCCAGCATTTT | CASSLGTTSNQPQHF
. | TRBJ2-1 | . | TRBV20-1 | TGCAGTGCCCTGACACAGGCAGACGATGAGCAGTTCTTC | CSALTQADDEQFF
. | TRBJ1-5 | . | TRBV7-6 | TGTGCCAGCAGCTCTGGTTGGGATCAGCCCCAGCATTTT | CASSSGWDQPQHF
few | TRBJ1-1 | . | TRBV2 | TGTGCCAGCAGTGAAGCCCTCAACTTGAGGACTGAAGCTTTCTTT | CASSEALNLRTEAFF
. | TRBJ2-3 | TRBD1 | TRBV7-2 | TGTGCCATCCAGACTACAGGGGCAGATACGCAGTATTTT | CAIQTTGADTQYF
. | TRBJ1-5 | . | TRBV7-9 | TGTGCCAGCGGACAGAGCAATCAGCCCCAGCATTTT | CASGQSNQPQHF
. | TRBJ1-2 | TRBD1 | TRBV12-5 | TGTGCTAGTGGGGGACAGTCTAACTATGGCTACACCTTC | CASGGQSNYGYTF
. | TRBJ1-2 | TRBD1 | TRBV3-1 | TGTGCCAGCAGCCAAGATCAGACAGGGCATCGGGGCTACACCTTC | CASSQDQTGHRGYTF
. | TRBJ1-2 | . | TRBV6-1 | TGTGCCAGCAGTGAACTGGGGGGCCGGTATGGCTACACCTTC | CASSELGGRYGYTF